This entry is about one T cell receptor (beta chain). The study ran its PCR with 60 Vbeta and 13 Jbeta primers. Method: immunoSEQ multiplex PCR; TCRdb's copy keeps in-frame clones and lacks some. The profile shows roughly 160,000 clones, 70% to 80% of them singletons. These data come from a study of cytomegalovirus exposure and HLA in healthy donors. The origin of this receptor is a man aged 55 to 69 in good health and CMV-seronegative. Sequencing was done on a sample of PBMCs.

DNA of the CDR3: TGTGCCAGCAGTGTTACAGGAAACTATGGCTACACCTTC. Translating it yields CASSVTGNYGYTF. The rearrangement links TRBV6-1 to TRBJ1-2; D is possibly TRBD1 (5 bases). This CDR3 contains 13 residues. V lost 4 bases to trimming and J lost 2 bases, with 8 bases between them. CDR1 is MNHNS, CDR2 SASEGT, per germline.